The clone carrying this T cell receptor (beta chain) came up many times. In donors with ophthalmopathy, activity was moderate-to-severe, with CAS ≥3, NOSPECS ≥4 and duration under 3 months. This CDR3 is 13 amino acids long. The V gene's germline CDR1 is KGHDR and CDR2 SFDVKD. The germline V and J ends were trimmed by 4 bases and 0 bases, with 6 bases remaining between them. Amplification of the TCR beta CDR3 regions used RNA transcripts (as template). The first-round RT-PCR employed HTBI primers together with the Qiagen OneStep RT-PCR kit. A multiplex PCR was then performed as the second round. TCRdb redid the calling of the multiplex PCR reads with MiXCR, one entry per CDR3 protein. Of about 740,000 distinct CDR3 sequences listed, 35% to 50% are singletons. The sample is drawn from a study of Graves' ophthalmopathy and Graves' hyperthyroidism.

The chain employs TRBV24-1 and TRBJ2-7; D uncertain. This receptor was taken from an adult man with Graves' ophthalmopathy. Sample: peripheral blood. The CDR3 bases are TGTGCCACCAGTGACGGTAGCTCCTACGAGCAGTACTTC. Its translation: CATSDGSSYEQYF.